This T cell receptor (beta chain) comes out of a study of CD8+ T cells in alopecia areata. On the study more broadly: Patients received oral tofacitinib, 5 to 10 mg twice daily, for moderate-to-severe alopecia areata. Notes on the study in general: It was lesional scalp, especially alopecia totalis/universalis, that showed higher clonality than normal scalp.

The sequencing template was cDNA reverse transcribed from extracted RNA. Generated by immunoSEQ multiplex PCR, the TCRdb table keeps only in-frame clones and is missing some. Of some 130,000 clones in the sample, 49% were seen once. Germline lookup yields CDR1 SQVTM and CDR2 ANQGSEA. Trimming cost V 3 bases and J 4 bases, with 15 bases left between them. The CDR3 runs 14 residues. Alopecia areata patients had lesional scalp punch biopsies and peripheral blood taken from them. Regarding this clone: Its antigen is currently unknown.

This chain links TRBV29-1 with TRBJ2-5, with D possibly being TRBD2 (5 bases). The sequence came from a human donor with alopecia areata. Source: CD8+ T cells sorted from blood, taken at week 0. CDR3 region: CSVDYGVRSETQYF. CDR3 bases: TGCAGCGTTGATTACGGGGTCAGGTCAGAGACCCAGTACTTC.